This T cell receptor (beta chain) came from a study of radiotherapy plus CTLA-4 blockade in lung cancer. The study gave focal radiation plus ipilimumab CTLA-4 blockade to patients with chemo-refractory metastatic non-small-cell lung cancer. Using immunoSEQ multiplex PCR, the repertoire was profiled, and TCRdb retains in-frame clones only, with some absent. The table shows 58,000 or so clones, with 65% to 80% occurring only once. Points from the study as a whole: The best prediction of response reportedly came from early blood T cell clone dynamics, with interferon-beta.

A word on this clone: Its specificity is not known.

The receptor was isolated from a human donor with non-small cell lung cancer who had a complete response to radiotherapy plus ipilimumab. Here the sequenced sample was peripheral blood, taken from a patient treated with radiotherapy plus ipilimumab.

The CDR3 sequence is CASLREWSFNEQFF. The CDR3 DNA is TGTGCCAGCCTCAGGGAATGGAGCTTCAATGAGCAGTTCTTC. V and J are TRBV7-2 and TRBJ2-1, with a possible D match to TRBD1 (5 bases). Trimming removed 8 bases from V and 6 bases from J, with 17 bases in between. Germline V gene lookup returns CDR1 SGHTA and CDR2 FQGNSA. This CDR3 region has 14 residues.